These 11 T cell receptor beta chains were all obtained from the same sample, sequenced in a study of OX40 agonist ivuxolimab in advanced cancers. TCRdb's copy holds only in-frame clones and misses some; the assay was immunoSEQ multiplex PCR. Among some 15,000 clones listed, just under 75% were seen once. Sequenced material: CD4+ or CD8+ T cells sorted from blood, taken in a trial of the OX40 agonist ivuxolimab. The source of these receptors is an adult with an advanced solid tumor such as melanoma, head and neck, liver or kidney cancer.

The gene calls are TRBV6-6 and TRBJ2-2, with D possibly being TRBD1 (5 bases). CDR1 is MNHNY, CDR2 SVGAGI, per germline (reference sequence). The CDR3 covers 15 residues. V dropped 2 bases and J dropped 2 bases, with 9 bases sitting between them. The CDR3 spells CASSYATENTGELFF. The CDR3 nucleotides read TGTGCCAGCAGTTACGCGACAGAAAACACCGGGGAGCTGTTTTTT.

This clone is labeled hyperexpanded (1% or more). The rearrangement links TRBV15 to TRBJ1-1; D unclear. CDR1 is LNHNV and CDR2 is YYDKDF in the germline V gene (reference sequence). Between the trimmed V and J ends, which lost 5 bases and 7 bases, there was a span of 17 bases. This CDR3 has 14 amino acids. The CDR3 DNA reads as TGTGCCACCAGCGAATCAAGGGAGGCAGATGAAGCTTTCTTT. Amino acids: CATSESREADEAFF. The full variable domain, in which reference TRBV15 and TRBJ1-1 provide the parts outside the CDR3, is DAMVIQNPRYQVTQFGKPVTLSCSQTLNHNVMYWYQQKSSQAPKLLFHYYDKDFNNEADTPDNFQSRRPNTSFCFLDIRSPGLGDTAMYLCATSESREADEAFFGQGTRLTVV.

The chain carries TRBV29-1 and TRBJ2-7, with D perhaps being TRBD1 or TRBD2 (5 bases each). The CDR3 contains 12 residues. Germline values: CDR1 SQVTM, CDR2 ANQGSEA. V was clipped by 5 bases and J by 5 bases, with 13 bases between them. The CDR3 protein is CSVWGSSDEQYF. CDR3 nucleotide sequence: TGCAGCGTTTGGGGGAGTAGCGACGAGCAGTACTTC.

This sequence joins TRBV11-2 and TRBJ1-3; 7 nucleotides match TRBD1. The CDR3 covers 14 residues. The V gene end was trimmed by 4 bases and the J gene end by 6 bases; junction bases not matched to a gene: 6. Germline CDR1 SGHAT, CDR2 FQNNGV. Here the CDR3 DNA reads TGTGCCAGCAGCTCGTTACAGGGGACAAACACCATATATTTT. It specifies CASSSLQGTNTIYF.

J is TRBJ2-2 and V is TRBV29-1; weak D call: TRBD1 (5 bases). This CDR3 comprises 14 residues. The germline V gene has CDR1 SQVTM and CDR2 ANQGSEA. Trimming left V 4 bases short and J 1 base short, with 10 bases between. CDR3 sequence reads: CSVGQGENTGELFF. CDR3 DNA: TGCAGCGTTGGTCAGGGCGAGAACACCGGGGAGCTGTTTTTT.

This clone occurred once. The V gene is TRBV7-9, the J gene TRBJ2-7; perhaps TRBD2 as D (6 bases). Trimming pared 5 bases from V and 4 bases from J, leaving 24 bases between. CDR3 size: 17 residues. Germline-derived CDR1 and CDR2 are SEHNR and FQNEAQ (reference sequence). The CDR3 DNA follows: TGTGCCAGCAGCCCTCCAATTGCGACGGGAGATCAATACGAGCAGTACTTC. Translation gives CASSPPIATGDQYEQYF.

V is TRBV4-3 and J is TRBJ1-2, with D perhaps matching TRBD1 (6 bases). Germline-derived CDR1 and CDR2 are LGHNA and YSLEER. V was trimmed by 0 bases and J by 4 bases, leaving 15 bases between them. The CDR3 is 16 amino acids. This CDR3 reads CASSQDQQGLGYGYTF. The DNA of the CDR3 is TGCGCCAGCAGCCAAGACCAACAGGGCTTGGGCTATGGCTACACCTTC.

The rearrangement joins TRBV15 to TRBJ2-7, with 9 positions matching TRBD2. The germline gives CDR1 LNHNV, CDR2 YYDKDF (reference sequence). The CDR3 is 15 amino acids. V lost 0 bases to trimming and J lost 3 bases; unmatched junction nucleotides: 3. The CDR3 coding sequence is TGTGCCACCAGCAGAGATAGTAGCGGGGGCTACGAGCAGTACTTC. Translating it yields CATSRDSSGGYEQYF.

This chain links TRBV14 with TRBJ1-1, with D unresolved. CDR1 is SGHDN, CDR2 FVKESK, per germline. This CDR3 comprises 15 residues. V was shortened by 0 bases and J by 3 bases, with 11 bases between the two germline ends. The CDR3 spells CASSQERSRYTEAFF. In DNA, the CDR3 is TGTGCCAGCAGCCAAGAGCGGTCCAGATACACTGAAGCTTTCTTT.

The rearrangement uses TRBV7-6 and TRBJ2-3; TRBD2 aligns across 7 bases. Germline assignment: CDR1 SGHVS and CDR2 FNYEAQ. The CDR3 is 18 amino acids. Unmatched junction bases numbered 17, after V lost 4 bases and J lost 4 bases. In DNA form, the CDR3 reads TGTGCCAGCAGCTCGAACGAGCTAGCGGCCCTTGGGTCAGATACGCAGTATTTT. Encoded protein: CASSSNELAALGSDTQYF.

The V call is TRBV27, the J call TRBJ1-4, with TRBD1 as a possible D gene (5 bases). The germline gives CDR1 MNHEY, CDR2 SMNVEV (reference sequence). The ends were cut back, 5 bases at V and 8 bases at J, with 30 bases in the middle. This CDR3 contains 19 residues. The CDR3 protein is CASSLYPMDRTRGEEKLFF. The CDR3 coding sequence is TGTGCCAGCAGTCTTTATCCCATGGATCGTACCCGGGGGGAGGAAAAACTGTTTTTT.